This T cell receptor (beta chain) was captured in a study of control samples from healthy donors and cancer patients. The data were produced by immunoSEQ multiplex PCR, yet TCRdb's version contains in-frame clones alone and is incomplete. The table lists some 79,000 clones, approximately 84% of them singletons, with about 4% in the top ten. The CDR3 sequence is 16 residues long. From germline, CDR1 is MDHEN and CDR2 SYDVKM. V dropped 7 bases and J dropped 0; count of bases not matched to a gene: 8. J is TRBJ1-1 and V is TRBV28; 10 bases map to TRBD1. The specimen was blood. The receptor comes from a woman between 45 and 65 years old in good health. The CDR3 DNA follows: TGTGCCAGCACAAGTCTAGACAGGGGGCTGAACACTGAAGCTTTCTTT. Protein: CASTSLDRGLNTEAFF.